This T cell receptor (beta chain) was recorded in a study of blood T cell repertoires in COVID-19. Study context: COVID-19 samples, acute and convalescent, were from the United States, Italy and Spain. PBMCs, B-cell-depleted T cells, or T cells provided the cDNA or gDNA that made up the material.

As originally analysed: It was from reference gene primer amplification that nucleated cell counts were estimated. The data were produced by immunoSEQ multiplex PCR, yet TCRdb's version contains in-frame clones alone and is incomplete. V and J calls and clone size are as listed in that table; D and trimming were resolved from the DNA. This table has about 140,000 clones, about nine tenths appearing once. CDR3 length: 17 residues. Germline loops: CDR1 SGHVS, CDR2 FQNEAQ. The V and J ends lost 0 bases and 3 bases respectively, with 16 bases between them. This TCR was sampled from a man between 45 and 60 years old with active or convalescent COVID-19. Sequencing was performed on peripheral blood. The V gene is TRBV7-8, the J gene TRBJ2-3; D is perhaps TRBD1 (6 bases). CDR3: CASSLAPTGYGTDTQYF. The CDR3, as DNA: TGTGCCAGCAGCTTAGCGCCCACAGGGTATGGTACAGATACGCAGTATTTT.